This T cell receptor (beta chain) comes out of a study of CD8+CD57+ T cells in acquired aplastic anemia. There are many counts of this clonotype. Only patients with CD8+CD57+ cell expansion on flow cytometry were chosen for sequencing. Sampling of blood occurred while the patients had still received no therapy. TCR beta VDJ combinations and CDR3 sequences were profiled from genomic DNA. TCRdb recomputed calls from the reads with MiXCR, one row per CDR3 protein. Here the sample spans 300,000 or so distinct CDR3 sequences, 56% being singletons. V was clipped by 8 bases and J by 2 bases; unmatched bases: 7. Germline V gene data show CDR1 as SNHLY and CDR2 as FYNNEI. This CDR3 contains 14 residues.

Sequences were obtained from sorted CD4+, CD8+, or CD8+CD57+ T cells (not recorded which) from PBMCs. V and J are TRBV2 and TRBJ2-5; 8 nucleotides match TRBD1. This TCR was recovered from a human donor with aplastic anemia. In DNA form, the CDR3 reads TGTGCCAGCCGGACAGGGCTACAGCAAGAGACCCAGTACTTC. The encoded protein is CASRTGLQQETQYF.